Reported below is one T cell receptor beta chain. This CDR3 comprises 15 residues. Trimming removed 2 bases from V and 6 bases from J; junction bases left unmatched: 2. Germline V lookup: CDR1 SEHNR, CDR2 FQNEAQ (reference sequence). These data belong to a study of blood T cell repertoires in COVID-19. Only in-frame clones appear in the TCRdb table, and some are missing; sequencing was by immunoSEQ multiplex PCR. Here the sample spans fewer than 120,000 clones, 72% being singletons. The TCR was taken from a woman aged 55-69 years with acute or convalescent COVID-19. Sequenced input: peripheral blood. The chain is built from TRBV7-9 and TRBJ1-6, with TRBD1 matching 9 bases. CDR3 nucleotide sequence: TGTGCCAGCAGCTTAATGGGACAGGGTAATTCACCCCTCCACTTT. Its translation: CASSLMGQGNSPLHF.